Below, 20 T cell receptor beta chains from the same sample are listed, as sequenced in a study of blood T cell repertoires in COVID-19. Measured with immunoSEQ multiplex PCR; TCRdb has only the in-frame clones, and not every one. The sample contains around 300,000 clones, 75% to 90% of which appear only once. The sequenced sample consisted of peripheral blood. These receptors were taken from a man between 18 and 35 years old with active or convalescent COVID-19.

The chain couples TRBV12-1 to TRBJ1-5. TRBV12-1 is a documented pseudogene. This CDR3 comprises 17 residues. In nucleotides, the CDR3 is TGTGCCAGCAGCTCGGGCTGGGTGTATTGCGGGATGCAGCCCCAGCATTTT. This gives the protein CASSSGWVYCGMQPQHF.

V is TRBV7-9 and J is TRBJ2-5; D is perhaps TRBD1 (7 bases). CDR1 SEHNR and CDR2 FQNEAQ come from the germline V gene (reference sequence). The CDR3 spans 13 residues. V dropped 5 bases and J dropped 1 base, with 8 bases sitting between them. The CDR3 DNA reads TGTGCCAGCAGCCAGGGGGGCCAAGAGACCCAGTACTTC. Its translation is CASSQGGQETQYF.

This clone has at least ten counts. V gene TRBV15 combines with J gene TRBJ2-3, with D perhaps matching TRBD2 (5 bases). This CDR3 is 15 amino acids long. Germline V gene lookup returns CDR1 LNHNV and CDR2 YYDKDF (reference sequence). The V end lost 5 bases, the J end lost 2 bases, and 14 bases lay between the germline ends. CDR3 residues: CATSSNSGNTDTQYF. The CDR3 DNA follows: TGTGCCACCAGCTCGAACTCCGGGAACACAGATACGCAGTATTTT.

The rearrangement links TRBV27 to TRBJ2-3; TRBD2 matches at 9 bases. Trimming cost V 2 bases and J 0 bases; bases outside gene matches: 3. CDR3 length: 16 amino acids. From germline, CDR1 is MNHEY and CDR2 SMNVEV (reference sequence). The CDR3 loop is CASSLLAGSSTDTQYF. CDR3 in DNA: TGTGCCAGCAGTTTACTAGCGGGATCTAGCACAGATACGCAGTATTTT.

The chain recombines TRBV28 with TRBJ1-2; tentative D call: TRBD1 (5 bases). The CDR3 runs 14 residues. Germline CDR1 reads MDHEN; CDR2 reads SYDVKM. The germline V and J ends were trimmed by 5 bases and 0 bases, with 10 bases remaining between them. Here the CDR3 reads CASSAQGSNYGYTF. CDR3 coding DNA: TGTGCCAGCAGTGCCCAGGGATCTAACTATGGCTACACCTTC.

This clone was picked up a small number of times. This chain joins TRBV19 and TRBJ1-5; TRBD1 might be the D (6 bases). This CDR3 contains 15 residues. The V end was cut by 2 bases, the J end by 9 bases, with 17 bases between. Looked up from germline, CDR1 is LNHDA and CDR2 is SQIVND (reference sequence). The CDR3 region has the DNA TGTGCCAGTAGTATAACAGGGCCATCTGGGCGGCCCCAGCATTTT. It is translated as CASSITGPSGRPQHF.

This clone was observed a single time. This chain's CDR3 is CASSYSRVLSYNEQFF. The DNA for the CDR3 is TGTGCCAGCAGTTACTCCAGGGTTTTGTCCTACAATGAGCAGTTCTTC. V gene TRBV6-2 or TRBV6-3 combines with J gene TRBJ2-1, with a possible D match to TRBD1 (5 bases). Germline-derived CDR1 and CDR2 are MNHEY and SVGEGT. Trimming took off 0 bases at V and 1 base at J, with 10 bases between the two ends. The length of the CDR3 is 16 residues.

The chain carries TRBV20-1 and TRBJ2-5; D call uncertain. Per the germline V gene, CDR1 is DFQATT and CDR2 is SNEGSKA (reference sequence). V shed 3 bases and J shed 3 bases, with 5 bases lying between them. This CDR3 comprises 11 residues. In DNA form, the CDR3 reads TGCAGTGCTAGTGTAGAAGAGACCCAGTACTTC. It yields the protein CSASVEETQYF.

The rearrangement links TRBV6-5 to TRBJ2-3, with 11 nucleotides matching TRBD2. The germline V gene encodes CDR1 MNHEY and CDR2 SVGAGI. There are 15 residues in the CDR3. V was clipped by 5 bases and J by 6 bases; unmatched bases: 7. The CDR3 DNA reads TGTGCCAGCAGTCGGGGACTAGCGGCGAGGGATACGCAGTATTTT. Its translation: CASSRGLAARDTQYF.

This clone occurred once. This chain links TRBV19 with TRBJ2-5; 11 nucleotides align to TRBD1. Germline CDR1 reads LNHDA; CDR2 reads SQIVND (reference sequence). The CDR3 has 16 residues. After removal of 4 bases from V and 4 bases from J, the junction contained 8 bases not matched to a gene. This chain's CDR3 is CASSKSGQGDGETQYF. In nucleotides, the CDR3 is TGTGCCAGTAGTAAATCGGGACAGGGGGATGGAGAGACCCAGTACTTC.

The chain couples TRBV2 to TRBJ2-1, with TRBD2 matching over 9 bases. This CDR3 has 14 amino acids. V lost 10 bases and J lost 9; bases outside the gene matches: 13. Germline V CDR1 and CDR2: SNHLY, FYNNEI. Written as DNA, the CDR3 is TGTGCCACCGGGAGTAGCGGGAGTTCTAGTGAGCAGTTCTTC. The encoded protein is CATGSSGSSSEQFF.

The chain recombines TRBV5-1 with TRBJ1-1; a possible D gene is TRBD1 (6 bases). Germline lookup yields CDR1 SGHRS and CDR2 YFSETQ. With 5 bases removed from V and 1 base from J, the gap between germline ends came to 9 bases. The CDR3 is 13 residues long. This CDR3 is CASSQQGNTEAFF. The DNA for the CDR3 is TGCGCCAGCAGTCAACAGGGGAACACTGAAGCTTTCTTT. The whole variable domain, filled in from reference TRBV5-1 and TRBJ1-1, reads KAGVTQTPRYLIKTRGQQVTLSCSPISGHRSVSWYQQTPGQGLQFLFEYFSETQRNKGNFPGRFSGRQFSNSRSEMNVSTLELGDSALYLCASSQQGNTEAFFGQGTRLTVV.

The chain couples TRBV4-1 to TRBJ1-1, with D possibly matching TRBD1 (5 bases). CDR3 length: 14 residues. Trimming stripped 0 bases from V and 7 bases from J, with 12 bases between. Germline V gene sequence: CDR1 MGHRA, CDR2 YSYEKL. This chain's CDR3 is CASSQERGGNEAFF. DNA for the CDR3: TGCGCCAGCAGCCAAGAACGGGGGGGGAATGAAGCTTTCTTT.

The chain couples TRBV28 to TRBJ1-6; D remains ambiguous. This CDR3 has 14 amino acids. CDR1 and CDR2 from the germline V gene are MDHEN and SYDVKM. The V and J ends lost 7 bases and 10 bases respectively, with 17 bases between them. The CDR3 DNA sequence: TGTGCCAGCAAGTCCTTCCAAAGCGGCTCACCCCTCCACTTT. It translates to CASKSFQSGSPLHF.

The chain has TRBV6-5 and TRBJ1-1; D not resolved. V was shortened by 5 bases and J by 4 bases, with 11 bases between the two germline ends. Germline CDR1 and CDR2: MNHEY and SVGAGI. This CDR3 has 13 residues. This CDR3 is CASSKRAGTEAFF. CDR3 coding DNA: TGTGCCAGCAGTAAAAGGGCGGGCACTGAAGCTTTCTTT.

This clone was counted only a few times. The chain uses TRBV29-1 and TRBJ1-5, with D maybe TRBD1 (5 bases). Between the trimmed V and J ends, which lost 4 bases and 7 bases, there was a span of 11 bases. Looked up from germline, CDR1 is SQVTM and CDR2 is ANQGSEA. The CDR3 spans 12 residues. The CDR3 here is CSVGREGQPQHF. The CDR3 DNA sequence: TGCAGCGTTGGCAGGGAGGGACAGCCCCAGCATTTT. Full variable domain (rest looked up from reference TRBV29-1 and TRBJ1-5): SAVISQKPSRDICQRGTSLTIQCQVDSQVTMMFWYRQQPGQSLTLIATANQGSEATYESGFVIDKFPISRPNLTFSTLTVSNMSPEDSSIYLCSVGREGQPQHFGDGTRLSIL.

This chain's CDR3 is CASMGPFGEQYF. Here the CDR3 DNA reads TGTGCCAGCATGGGGCCTTTCGGCGAGCAGTACTTC. The V and J genes are TRBV12-3 or TRBV12-4 and TRBJ2-7; TRBD1 is a possible D gene (5 bases). The CDR3 loop spans 12 amino acids. Deletions cut 7 bases from V and 6 bases from J, with 13 bases between.

The chain uses TRBV5-8 and TRBJ2-1; TRBD2 aligns across 10 bases. CDR3 length: 15 residues. J lost 5 bases, V lost 6 bases, and 8 bases had no gene match. The V gene's germline CDR1 is SGHTS and CDR2 YDEGEE. The CDR3 protein is CASTMWTSGNNEQFF. For the CDR3, the DNA is TGTGCCAGCACAATGTGGACTAGCGGCAACAATGAGCAGTTCTTC.

The CDR3 spells CASSLVYREGYGYTF. CDR3 DNA: TGTGCCAGCAGCTTAGTCTACAGGGAAGGCTATGGCTACACCTTC. The chain combines TRBV7-9 with TRBJ1-2, with D tentatively TRBD1 (6 bases). Trimming shortened V by 1 base and J by 4 bases, and 13 bases separated the two germline ends. The CDR3 covers 15 residues. CDR1 and CDR2 (germline): SEHNR, FQNEAQ (reference sequence).

The rearrangement links TRBV11-2 to TRBJ1-1; D is undetermined. CDR1 and CDR2 (germline): SGHAT, FQNNGV. V was pared by 0 bases and J by 3 bases, with 11 bases between. CDR3 length equals 15 residues. The CDR3 coding sequence is TGTGCCAGCAGCTTAGAGTTCTTCGGGGACACTGAAGCTTTCTTT. This gives the protein CASSLEFFGDTEAFF.